This T cell receptor beta chain appears in the sequencing data of a study of shared clonotypes between healthy human individuals (dated by TCRdb to 2019 to 2021). In the study overall: The cohort included three men and a couple of women between 18 and 49 years of age. For each donor, CD4 naive and CD4 memory were each given three plates, CD8 naive was given two plates, and CD8 memory was given one plate. The study deeply sequenced blood TCR repertoires of five healthy adults to estimate repertoire size and the extent of clonotype sharing between individuals. Libraries were prepared and TCR repertoires were sequenced by different laboratories using diverse techniques, in order to increase sequencing depth and limit assay-specific biases. Each donor's leukapheresis produced roughly between roughly 0.94 and 9.5 billion PBMCs. Study-level results and caveats: Because the study included a small number of donors, the genetic and exposure-history diversity represented was limited. Sampling was limited to blood, and TCR repertoires in tissue likely differ from TCR repertoires in blood. Rarefaction of sorted-subset datasets indicated incomplete sequencing despite the large sequencing depth. Across a handful of donors, approximately 5% of naive CD4, around 3.3% of naive CD8, 2.3% of memory CD4, and approximately 0.42% of memory CD8 clonotypes were shared. Pairwise subsampling led to the expectation that sequencing depth would affect the degree of clonotype sharing among donors. Higher generation probabilities were observed for clonotypes shared by all four sorted-subset donors than for non-shared clonotypes. Estimated clonotype richness was generally larger for naive than for memory subsets.

Its CDR3 holds 11 amino acids, cysteine through phenylalanine. The CDR3 DNA has 33 bases and is translated from base 1. Trimming costs V 6 bases and J 4 bases, and their ends lie 6 bases apart. The germline V gene yields MGHDK for CDR1 and SYGVNS for CDR2. CD8 naive samples were obtained by positive selection for CCR7 among CD45RO-negative cells, yielding a CD45RA+CCR7+ population from which TemRA cells were excluded. Donors were healthy HIV-negative adults with no recently reported acute infections or vaccinations. Only Caucasian adults living in Nashville, Tennessee, USA were represented among the donors. Blood was collected by leukapheresis, and PBMCs were isolated by Ficoll-Histopaque density gradient centrifugation and then cryopreserved in liquid nitrogen vapor phase. Purity and quantity of every magnetically sorted T cell population were checked by analytical flow cytometry. From each sorted fraction, genomic DNA was isolated and quantified by UV absorbance on a Nanodrop 2000c.

This clone was detected a few times. It has no known antigen specificity. The record has no base qualities; no much larger clone is one base away. Using the deep immunoSEQ assay, TCR CDR3 regions were amplified from genomic DNA by multiplex PCR. Extracted genomic DNA from each cell subset was spread evenly across all wells of several immunoSEQ 96-well plates, with each plate serving as a replicate. For sorted subsets, around 200 ng genomic DNA, equal to some 30,000 T cell genomes, was loaded into each replicate PCR. Purified libraries were measured with a Qubit 3.0 fluorometer, size-checked on a Bioanalyzer 2100, and measured again with the KAPA Library Quantification kit. Each immunoSEQ 96-well plate was sequenced on its own single-read 150-cycle Illumina NextSeq 550 flow cell. Per the source publication's procedure: Because only junctional sequences without quality scores were contained in the immunoSEQ output, filtering matching that applied to full-length reads could not be performed. Sequences were annotated with PyIR, a Python wrapper for IgBLAST v1.9, and V/J genes and CDR3 were assigned using IMGT germline references. Reads with weak V/J assignments (E-value above 1e-6), missing CDR3, stop codons, out-of-frame junctions, or ambiguous translated residues were removed. V3J clonotypes were defined as sequences sharing the same inferred V gene, J gene, and CDR3 amino acid sequence. Percentage overlap between repertoires was calculated by dividing the number of shared unique clonotypes by the size of the smaller repertoire. RTK rarefaction, the Chao1 estimator, and Recon v2.1 estimates of unobserved clonotypes were used to assess repertoire richness. Generation probabilities were computed with OLGA for all TCRbeta clonotypes obtained by the gDNA method from four donors. The table was pulled from immuneACCESS by TCRdb, which kept in-frame rearrangements only. Such tables lose some clones; where checked, under half of the loss comes from unresolved V genes, and the rest has no known cause. That table furnishes V, J and clone size, whereas the DNA furnished D and trimming. Across this sample there are about 2.1 million clones, with 90% to 95% seen only once. More than 1.5% of the sample lies in the top ten.

The receptor chain draws on TRBV25-1 and TRBJ1-1; the D segment cannot be called with confidence. This receptor was identified in a man younger than 35 in good health. Some clones in this sample may be carry-over from other donors' samples. Specimen: naive CD8+ T cells from PBMCs. The cell subset or site label, as the study defines it: CD45RA+CCR7+. The nucleotides read TGTGCCAGCAGGGATGGCACTGAAGCTTTCTTT. Translation gives CASRDGTEAFF. With the portions outside the CDR3 filled from the reference TRBV25-1 and TRBJ1-1 genes, the complete variable region becomes EADIYQTPRYLVIGTGKKITLECSQTMGHDKMYWYQQDPGMELHLIHYSYGVNSTEKGDLSSESTVSRIRTEHFPLTLESARPSHTSQYLCASRDGTEAFFGQGTRLTVV.